This T cell receptor beta chain was obtained from a study of T-cell reconstitution after alpha-beta-depleted transplantation in children. This clonotype was detected ten times or more. The V end lost 0 bases, the J end lost 2 bases, and 16 bases lay between the germline ends. CDR1 is MNHEY and CDR2 is SVGAGI in the germline V gene. The CDR3 is made up of 17 amino acids. A library of TCRbeta sequences, prepared with unique molecular identifiers, was generated. TCRdb called the PCR reads again in MiXCR, with one record for every CDR3 protein. Here the sample spans 350,000 to 450,000 distinct CDR3 sequences, about an eighth being singletons.

The source is a human donor who donated a stem cell graft to a child with Fanconi anemia. The V call is TRBV6-5, the J call TRBJ1-2; D might be TRBD1 (5 bases). Here the sequenced sample was PBMCs, taken from the stem cell graft. CDR3 residues: CASSYSQASFSNYGYTF. The CDR3, as DNA: TGTGCCAGCAGTTACTCACAGGCGTCCTTTTCCAACTATGGCTACACCTTC.